Sequencing of this T cell receptor (beta chain) was carried out in a study of graft-versus-host responses after intestinal transplantation. On the study more broadly: Multivisceral, liver-intestinal, or isolated intestinal transplants were received by the recipients.

Relative to its sample, this clone is medium-sized. The culture paired approximately 200,000 irradiated violet-dye-labeled stimulators with approximately 200,000 CFSE-labeled responders. The germline V gene has CDR1 MGHRA and CDR2 YSYEKL. The CDR3 totals 14 residues. Deletions cut 7 bases from V and 2 bases from J, with 12 bases between. Sequenced by immunoSEQ multiplex PCR; TCRdb stores in-frame clones only, minus some. The sample comprises several thousand clones, approximately 33% of which are singletons, and about 2.9% rests with the top ten. The chain recombines TRBV4-1 with TRBJ1-3; D perhaps matches TRBD1 (5 bases). The material sequenced was alloreactive CD8+ T cells from a mixed lymphocyte reaction culture, taken before transplantation. The subset here: CFSE-low proliferating T cells sorted from roughly six-day pre-transplant mixed lymphocyte reaction (GvH or HvG direction). The sequence was obtained from a human patient who was an organ donor for intestinal transplantation. The CDR3: CASKTQGTGNTIYF. CDR3 in DNA: TGCGCCAGCAAGACGCAGGGTACTGGAAACACCATATATTTT.